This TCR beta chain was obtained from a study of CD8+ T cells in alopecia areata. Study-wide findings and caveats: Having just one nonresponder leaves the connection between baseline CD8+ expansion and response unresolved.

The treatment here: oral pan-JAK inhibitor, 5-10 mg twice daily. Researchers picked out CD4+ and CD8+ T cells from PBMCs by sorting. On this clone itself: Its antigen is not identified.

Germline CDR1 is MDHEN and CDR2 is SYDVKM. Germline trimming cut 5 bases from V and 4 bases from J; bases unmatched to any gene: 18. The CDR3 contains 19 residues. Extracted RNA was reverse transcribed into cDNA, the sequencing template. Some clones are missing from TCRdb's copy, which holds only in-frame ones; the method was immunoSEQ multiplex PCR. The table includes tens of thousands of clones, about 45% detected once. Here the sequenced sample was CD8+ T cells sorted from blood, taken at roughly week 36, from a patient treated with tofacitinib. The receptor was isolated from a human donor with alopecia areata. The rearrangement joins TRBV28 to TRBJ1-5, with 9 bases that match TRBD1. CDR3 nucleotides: TGTGCCAGCAGTAGTCTAGGGACAGGGAGAACCGGAATAAATCAGCCCCAGCATTTT. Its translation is CASSSLGTGRTGINQPQHF.